This T cell receptor (beta chain) emerged from a study of blood T cell repertoires in COVID-19. Study background: The United States, Italy and Spain were the sources of the acute and convalescent COVID-19 samples. PBMCs, B-cell-depleted T cells, or T cells were the source of the cDNA or gDNA that made up the material.

Study processing details: Nucleated cell number was recorded as an estimate derived from reference gene primer amplification. Profiling relied on immunoSEQ multiplex PCR, and the TCRdb table lists in-frame clones only, not all of them. The V and J calls and clone size were taken over from that table, and D and trimming were inferred from the DNA. Of 120,000 or so clones in the sample, around 83% were seen once. This clone appeared a few times. The J segment lost 6 bases and the V segment lost 5 bases, leaving 4 bases of the junction unmatched. The CDR3 extends over 14 amino acids. The germline V gene has CDR1 MNHEY and CDR2 SVGAGI.

Sequences were obtained from peripheral blood. The chain joins TRBV6-5 to TRBJ2-7, with TRBD2 matching over 13 bases. This clonotype originated in an elderly man with active or convalescent COVID-19. The DNA for the CDR3 is TGTGCCAGCAGTACCGGACTAGCGGGGGCCGAGCAGTACTTC. Translating it yields CASSTGLAGAEQYF.